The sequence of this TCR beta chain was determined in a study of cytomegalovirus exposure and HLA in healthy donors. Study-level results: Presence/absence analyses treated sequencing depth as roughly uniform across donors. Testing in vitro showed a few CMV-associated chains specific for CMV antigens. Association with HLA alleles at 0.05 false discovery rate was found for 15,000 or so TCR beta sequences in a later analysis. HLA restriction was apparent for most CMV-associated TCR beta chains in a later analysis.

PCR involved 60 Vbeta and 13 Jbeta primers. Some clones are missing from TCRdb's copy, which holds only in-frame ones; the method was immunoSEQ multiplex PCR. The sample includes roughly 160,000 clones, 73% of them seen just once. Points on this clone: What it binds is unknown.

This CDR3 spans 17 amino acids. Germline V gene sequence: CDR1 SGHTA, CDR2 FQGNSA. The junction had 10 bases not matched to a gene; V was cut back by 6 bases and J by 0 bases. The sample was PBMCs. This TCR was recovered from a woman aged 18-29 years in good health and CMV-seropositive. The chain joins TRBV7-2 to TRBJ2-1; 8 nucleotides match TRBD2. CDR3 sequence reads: CASSPGGAQSSYNEQFF. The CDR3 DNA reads TGTGCCAGCAGTCCGGGGGGGGCCCAGAGCTCCTACAATGAGCAGTTCTTC. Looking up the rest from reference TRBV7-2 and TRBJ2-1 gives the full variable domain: GAGVSQSPSNKVTEKGKDVELRCDPISGHTALYWYRQSLGQGLEFLIYFQGNSAPDKSGLPSDRFSAERTGGSVSTLTIQRTQQEDSAVYLCASSPGGAQSSYNEQFFGPGTRLTVL.